What follows is one T cell receptor (beta chain) and its context. What it binds is unknown. This sample is part of a study of cytomegalovirus exposure and HLA in healthy donors. Primers included in the PCR were 60 Vbeta and 13 Jbeta primers. The method was immunoSEQ multiplex PCR; TCRdb's version includes in-frame clones alone and lacks a portion of them. The sample has around 180,000 clones, roughly 71% seen once; the top ten hold about 1.6%. Findings of the study overall: Presence/absence analyses took donor sequencing depth as roughly uniform.

Sequencing was carried out using PBMCs. This receptor was taken from a girl aged 10 to 17 in good health and CMV-seronegative.

In nucleotides, the CDR3 is TGTGCCACCAGCAGCCGAGAGTTCTATGGCTACACCTTC. It translates to CATSSREFYGYTF. This chain joins TRBV15 and TRBJ1-2; D is undetermined. Germline V gene data show CDR1 as LNHNV and CDR2 as YYDKDF (reference sequence). This CDR3 comprises 13 residues. Trimming pared 3 bases from V and 4 bases from J, leaving 9 bases between. Looking up the rest from reference TRBV15 and TRBJ1-2 gives the full variable domain: DAMVIQNPRYQVTQFGKPVTLSCSQTLNHNVMYWYQQKSSQAPKLLFHYYDKDFNNEADTPDNFQSRRPNTSFCFLDIRSPGLGDTAMYLCATSSREFYGYTFGSGTRLTVV.